This T cell receptor (beta chain) was found in a study of OX40 agonist ivuxolimab in advanced cancers. Study-level background: Ivuxolimab was a fully human IgG2 agonistic monoclonal antibody targeting the costimulatory receptor OX40 (CD134). Intravenous ivuxolimab was administered to patients every 2 weeks at six dose levels: 0.01, 0.1, 0.3, 1.5, 3 and 10 mg/kg. Of the roughly 54 patients in dose escalation, around 19 had hepatocellular carcinoma, approximately 15 had melanoma, 9 had renal cell carcinoma and 9 had head and neck cancer. A male proportion of approximately 83% and a mean age of around 60 years, ranging from 23 to 79, were recorded for the dose-escalation cohort. Prior anti-PD-1, anti-PD-L1 or anti-CTLA-4 therapy was permitted, and about two fifths of dose-escalation patients had received checkpoint inhibitors. Partial responses occurred in three dose-escalation patients: two with cutaneous melanoma and one with hepatocellular carcinoma. Peripheral TCRbeta sequencing aimed to test whether ivuxolimab altered TCR sequence diversity and caused clonal T-cell expansion. The paper reports the monotherapy dose-escalation portion (N of about 47 patients) of the phase I ivuxolimab trial.

The study at large found these results: Which antigens the clonally expanded peripheral T cells were specific for was not determined. Low levels of normalized T-cell clonal expansion were also seen in some patients who did not respond. In the 0.1-3.0 mg/kg groups, partial responders had among the lowest normalized peripheral clonal expansion, particularly in CD8+ T cells. On average, CD8+ T cells showed more expanded clones than CD4+ T cells after ivuxolimab. At doses of 0.1 to 3.0 mg/kg, clonal expansion of both CD4+ and CD8+ blood T cells was observed from baseline to week 6.

The CDR3, cysteine through phenylalanine, is 13 amino acids long. Kept here is only the CDR3 DNA, which spans 39 bases and is read in frame from base 1. V is clipped by 5 bases and J by 0 bases, and the sequence between their germline boundaries is 7 bases long. The germline V gene (reference sequence) gives CDR1 as MNHEY and CDR2 as SMNVEV. Patients with autoimmune disease history or receiving systemic immunosuppression were excluded from the trial. Peripheral blood for TCR sequencing was drawn from every dose cohort at baseline, at cycle 4 day 1 and at cycle 7 day 1. Samples came from an open-label, multicenter, first-in-human phase I dose-escalation trial of ivuxolimab. Adults with locally advanced or metastatic melanoma, renal cell, hepatocellular, or head and neck squamous cell carcinoma were enrolled in the trial. Before TCR sequencing, CD4+ T cells and CD8+ T cells were sorted from peripheral blood as separate populations.

With regard to this clone: There is no known antigen for this receptor. Base qualities were left out, and no much larger clone turns up one base away.

To sequence the TCRbeta CDR3 region, genomic DNA was isolated from the sorted cells. TCRbeta CDR3 regions were sequenced using the immunoSEQ Assay. TCRdb mirrors the immuneACCESS table, restricted to in-frame sequences. Some clones are absent from its copies; in checked studies, under half trace to an unresolved V gene, and the reason for the others is unknown. This sample holds about 36,000 clones; 70% to 80% were observed only once. The ten largest clones add up to 21% of the sample. The sequences come from CD4+ or CD8+ T cells sorted from blood, collected in a trial of the OX40 agonist ivuxolimab. The sequence came from an adult with an advanced solid tumor such as melanoma, head and neck, liver or kidney cancer. The V and J segments used are TRBV27 and TRBJ1-1; a tentative D match to TRBD1 spans 6 bases. The DNA sequence is TGTGCCAGCAGTACAGGGCTGAACACTGAAGCTTTCTTT. The translation is CASSTGLNTEAFF.